Below, 11 T cell receptor beta chains from the same sample are listed, as sequenced in a study of T cell clonality in common variable immunodeficiency. General study findings and limits: In common variable immunodeficiency, TCR beta chains reportedly carried fewer deletions and N-nucleotide insertions.

Their antigens remain unidentified. Method: immunoSEQ multiplex PCR; TCRdb's copy keeps in-frame clones and lacks some. This sample carries 20,000 or so clones, none of them present only once. What was sequenced was peripheral blood mononuclear cells. Receptors originate from a human donor with common variable immunodeficiency.

This clone was detected ten times or more. Read coverage stops 3 residues before the CDR3 terminus; the germline J gene supplies the remainder. The gene calls are TRBV5-1 and TRBJ2-5, with D perhaps TRBD2 (7 bases). The CDR3 contains 15 residues. V was shortened by 4 bases and J by 5 bases, with 18 bases between the two germline ends. The germline gives CDR1 SGHRS, CDR2 YFSETQ. CDR3: CASSASAGAAETQYF. The sequenced part of the CDR3 DNA is TGCGCCAGCAGCGCGAGCGCGGGGGCCGCCGAGACC. The full variable domain, its missing parts supplied by reference TRBV5-1 and TRBJ2-5, is KAGVTQTPRYLIKTRGQQVTLSCSPISGHRSVSWYQQTPGQGLQFLFEYFSETQRNKGNFPGRFSGRQFSNSRSEMNVSTLELGDSALYLCASSASAGAAETQYFGPGTRLLVL.

This clone was seen repeatedly, ten times or more. From the germline J gene comes the end of the CDR3, since the read stops 3 residues before it. V and J are TRBV7-7 and TRBJ2-3; TRBD1 matches 9 bases. This CDR3 region has 17 residues. V lost 5 bases to trimming and J lost 2 bases; unmatched junction nucleotides: 11. From germline, CDR1 is SSHAT and CDR2 FNYEAQ (reference sequence). The part of the CDR3 DNA that was read is TGTGCCAGCAGCCCCGACACAGGGGGCTCATACACAGATACG. It yields the protein CASSPDTGGSYTDT. The full CDR3 reads CASSPDTGGSYTDTQYF.

This clone has a count of ten or more. The read ends 3 residues before the CDR3 terminus; that terminus is restored from the germline J gene. The chain joins TRBV20-1 to TRBJ2-7, with a weak D call TRBD2 (6 bases). The CDR3 has 14 residues. The germline gives CDR1 DFQATT, CDR2 SNEGSKA (reference sequence). V was trimmed by 2 bases and J by 1 base, leaving 12 bases between them. The sequenced part of the CDR3 DNA is TGCAGTGCTAGACCGGGACTCTGGTCCTACGAG. Protein: CSARPGLWSYE. The full CDR3 protein reads CSARPGLWSYEQYF.

This clone was counted at least ten times. The CDR3 end is not reached by the read, which stops 3 residues before it; the germline J gene fills it in. This chain joins TRBV9 and TRBJ2-5, with D possibly matching TRBD1 (5 bases). The CDR3 spans 13 residues. V gave up 0 bases and J gave up 4 bases, with 7 bases separating them. Germline assignment: CDR1 SGDLS and CDR2 YYNGEE. This CDR3 is CASSVDGAETQYF. CDR3 DNA, as far as it was read: TGTGCCAGCAGCGTAGATGGGGCAGAGACC.

The table lists this clone with a few counts. The read ends 3 residues shy of where the CDR3 ends; the end is completed using the germline J gene. The chain joins TRBV18 to TRBJ2-6, with 7 bases matching TRBD1. The ends lost 9 bases at V and 0 bases at J; junction bases unmatched: 8. The CDR3 consists of 16 residues. CDR1 and CDR2 (germline): KGHSH, LQKENI. The covered CDR3 bases are TGTGCCAGTACAACAGGGGCTCCCTCTGGGGCCAACGTC. Translated: CASTTGAPSGANV. The full-length CDR3 reads as CASTTGAPSGANVLTF.

This clone was observed many times. The read halts 3 residues ahead of the CDR3 end, with the missing end drawn from the germline J gene. The chain carries TRBV12-3 or TRBV12-4 and TRBJ2-3; TRBD2 aligns across 12 bases. CDR3 size: 15 residues. The covered CDR3 bases are TGTGCCAGCACCCTGACTAGCGGGAGAATTAAGGCG. Its protein is CASTLTSGRIKA. The whole CDR3 is CASTLTSGRIKAQYF.

Judged by abundance, this clone is medium-sized. The read falls 3 residues short of the CDR3 end, and the missing part is taken from the germline J gene. The genes are TRBV2 and TRBJ2-4, with D possibly being TRBD2 (5 bases). Germline CDR1 reads SNHLY; CDR2 reads FYNNEI. The ends were cut back, 7 bases at V and 1 base at J, with 14 bases in the middle. The CDR3 sequence is 15 residues long. The CDR3 DNA, read in part, is TGTGCCAGCACGGGGTCGGAAGTGGCCAAAAACATT. Protein: CASTGSEVAKNI. In full, the CDR3 is CASTGSEVAKNIQYF.

Ten or more counts support this clone. The read ends 3 residues shy of where the CDR3 ends; the end is completed using the germline J gene. This chain links TRBV18 with TRBJ1-1, with 7 bases fitting TRBD1. The germline gives CDR1 KGHSH, CDR2 LQKENI. V gave up 5 bases and J gave up 0 bases; unmatched junction bases: 9. The CDR3 loop spans 16 amino acids. CDR3 DNA, as far as it was read: TGTGCCAGCTCAGGACAGGAACCAACGATGAACACTGAA. The encoded protein is CASSGQEPTMNTE. The whole CDR3 protein is CASSGQEPTMNTEAFF.

This clone has ten or more counts. The CDR3 is cut off 3 residues early in the read; its end comes from the germline J gene. This rearrangement joins TRBV5-3 to TRBJ2-4; D is possibly TRBD2 (6 bases). TRBV5-3 falls under the ORF class, with uncertain function. The V gene lost 1 base and the J gene lost 0 bases, with 11 bases spanning the gap. CDR3 length: 16 residues. CDR3: CARSLRDFLAKNIQYF. The sequenced part of the CDR3 DNA is TGTGCCAGAAGCTTGAGGGACTTCTTAGCCAAAAACATT.

Note on this clone: The read comes to an end 3 residues before the CDR3 does, leaving the germline J gene to fill in the end. J is TRBJ2-1 and V is TRBV18, with 10 bases aligning to TRBD1. This CDR3 is 16 amino acids long. CDR1 is KGHSH, CDR2 LQKENI, per germline. The ends lost 3 bases at V and 6 bases at J; junction bases unmatched: 8. CDR3 DNA (partial): TGTGCCAGCTCACCGCCCGGGACAGGGGTTATCAATGAG. Its translation is CASSPPGTGVINE. From start to end, the CDR3 is CASSPPGTGVINEQFF.

This clone was observed many times. The observed sequence ends 3 residues before the CDR3 terminus, with the missing tail filled in from the germline J gene. The V call is TRBV19, the J call TRBJ2-3; D unresolved. Looked up from germline, CDR1 is LNHDA and CDR2 is SQIVND (reference sequence). Deletions cut 4 bases from V and 2 bases from J, with 7 bases between. The CDR3 runs to 13 residues. CDR3 loop: CASSRTDTDTQYF. The sequenced part of the CDR3 DNA is TGTGCCAGTAGTAGAACAGACACAGATACG. The full variable domain, completed using reference TRBV19 and TRBJ2-3, is DGGITQSPKYLFRKEGQNVTLSCEQNLNHDAMYWYRQDPGQGLRLIYYSQIVNDFQKGDIAEGYSVSREKKESFPLTVTSAQKNPTAFYLCASSRTDTDTQYFGPGTRLTVL.